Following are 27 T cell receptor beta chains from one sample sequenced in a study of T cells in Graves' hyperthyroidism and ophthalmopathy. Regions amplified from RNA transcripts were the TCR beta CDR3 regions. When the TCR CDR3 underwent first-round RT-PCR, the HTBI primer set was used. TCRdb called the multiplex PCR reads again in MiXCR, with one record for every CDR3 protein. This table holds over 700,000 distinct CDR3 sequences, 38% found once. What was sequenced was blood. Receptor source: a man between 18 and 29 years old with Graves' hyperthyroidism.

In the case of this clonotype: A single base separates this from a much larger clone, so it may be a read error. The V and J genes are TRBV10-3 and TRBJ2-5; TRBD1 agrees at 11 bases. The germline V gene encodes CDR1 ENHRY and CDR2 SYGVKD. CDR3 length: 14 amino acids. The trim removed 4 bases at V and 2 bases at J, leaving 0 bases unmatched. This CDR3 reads CAISGDRGQETQYF. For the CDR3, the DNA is TGTGCCATCAGTGGGGACAGGGGGCAAGAGACCCAGTACTTC.

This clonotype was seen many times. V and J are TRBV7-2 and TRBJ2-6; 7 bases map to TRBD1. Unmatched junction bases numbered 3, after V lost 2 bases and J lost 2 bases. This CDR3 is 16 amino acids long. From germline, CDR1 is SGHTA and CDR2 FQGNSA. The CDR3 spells CASSLTGQAGANVLTF. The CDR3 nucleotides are TGTGCCAGCAGCTTAACCGGACAGGCTGGGGCCAACGTCCTGACTTTC.

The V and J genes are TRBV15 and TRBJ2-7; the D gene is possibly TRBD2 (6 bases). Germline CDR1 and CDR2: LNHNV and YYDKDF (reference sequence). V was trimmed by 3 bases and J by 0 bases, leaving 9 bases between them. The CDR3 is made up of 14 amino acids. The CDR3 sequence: CATSRGLSSYEQYF. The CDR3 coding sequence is TGTGCCACCAGCAGGGGACTTAGCTCCTACGAGCAGTACTTC.

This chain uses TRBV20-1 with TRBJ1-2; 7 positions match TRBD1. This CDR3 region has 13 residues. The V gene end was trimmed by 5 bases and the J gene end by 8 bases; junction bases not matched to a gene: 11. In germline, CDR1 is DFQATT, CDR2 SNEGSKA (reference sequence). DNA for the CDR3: TGCAGTGCTGTCCGGGACAGTTATGTCGGCTACACCTTC. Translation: CSAVRDSYVGYTF.

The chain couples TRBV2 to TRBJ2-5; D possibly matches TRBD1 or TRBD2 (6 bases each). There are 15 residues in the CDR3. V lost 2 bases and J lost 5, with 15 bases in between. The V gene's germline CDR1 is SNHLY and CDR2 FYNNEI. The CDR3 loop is CASSEWGADEETQYF. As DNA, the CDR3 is TGTGCCAGCAGTGAATGGGGGGCGGATGAGGAGACCCAGTACTTC.

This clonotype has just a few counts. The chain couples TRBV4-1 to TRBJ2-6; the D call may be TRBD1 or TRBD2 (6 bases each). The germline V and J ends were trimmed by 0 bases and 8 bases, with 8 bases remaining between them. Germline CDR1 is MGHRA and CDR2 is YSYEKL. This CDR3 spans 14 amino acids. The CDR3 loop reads CASSQDGGPNVLTF. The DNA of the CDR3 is TGCGCCAGCAGCCAAGATGGGGGGCCCAACGTCCTGACTTTC.

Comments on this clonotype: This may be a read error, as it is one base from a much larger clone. CDR3 DNA: TGTGCCAGTGGACAGCTCCTCTCTGGAAGCACCATATATTTT. Protein sequence: CASGQLLSGSTIYF. The chain is built from TRBV2 and TRBJ1-3; perhaps TRBD1 as D (6 bases). The length of the CDR3 is 14 residues. Germline CDR1 reads SNHLY; CDR2 reads FYNNEI.

CDR3 nucleotide sequence: TGCAGCGTCCCAGGGCCCCTATCCTACGAGCAGTACTTC. Encoded protein: CSVPGPLSYEQYF. The gene calls are TRBV29-1 and TRBJ2-7; D is possibly TRBD1 (5 bases). Trimming took 6 bases from V and 1 from J, leaving 13 bases between them. Germline V gives CDR1 SQVTM, CDR2 ANQGSEA. The CDR3 runs 13 residues.

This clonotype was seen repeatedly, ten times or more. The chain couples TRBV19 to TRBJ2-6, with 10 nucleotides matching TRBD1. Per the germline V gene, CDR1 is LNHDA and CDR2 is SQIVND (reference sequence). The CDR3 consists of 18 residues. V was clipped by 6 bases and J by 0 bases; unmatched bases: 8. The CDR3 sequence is CASSDLGQGSSGANVLTF. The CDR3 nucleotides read TGTGCCAGTAGCGACCTGGGACAGGGGAGCTCTGGGGCCAACGTCCTGACTTTC.

CDR3 region: CASSINTGRKISEAFF. The CDR3 nucleotides are TGTGCCAGCAGTATTAATACGGGACGGAAGATAAGTGAAGCTTTCTTT. This chain connects TRBV7-2 to TRBJ1-1; D might be TRBD1 (5 bases). Trimming left V 6 bases short and J 7 bases short, with 24 bases between. Germline V gene sequence: CDR1 SGHTA, CDR2 FQGNSA. This CDR3 region has 16 residues.

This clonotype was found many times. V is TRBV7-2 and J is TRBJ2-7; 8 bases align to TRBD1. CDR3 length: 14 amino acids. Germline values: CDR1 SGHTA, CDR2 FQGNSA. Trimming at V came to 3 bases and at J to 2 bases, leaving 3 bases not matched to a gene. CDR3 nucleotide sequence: TGTGCCAGCAGCTTCCAGGGGGCGGCCTACGAGCAGTACTTC. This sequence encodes CASSFQGAAYEQYF.

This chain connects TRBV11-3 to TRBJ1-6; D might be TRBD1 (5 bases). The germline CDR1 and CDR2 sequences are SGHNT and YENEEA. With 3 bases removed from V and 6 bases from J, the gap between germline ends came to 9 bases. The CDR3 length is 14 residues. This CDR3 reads CASSLYGANSPLHF. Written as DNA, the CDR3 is TGTGCCAGCAGCTTGTACGGGGCTAATTCACCCCTCCACTTT.

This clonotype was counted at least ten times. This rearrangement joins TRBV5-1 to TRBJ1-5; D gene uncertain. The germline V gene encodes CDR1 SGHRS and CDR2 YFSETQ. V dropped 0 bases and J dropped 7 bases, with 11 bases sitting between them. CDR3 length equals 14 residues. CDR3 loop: CASSLAGGLQPQHF. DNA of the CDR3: TGCGCCAGCAGCTTGGCCGGCGGGCTCCAGCCCCAGCATTTT.

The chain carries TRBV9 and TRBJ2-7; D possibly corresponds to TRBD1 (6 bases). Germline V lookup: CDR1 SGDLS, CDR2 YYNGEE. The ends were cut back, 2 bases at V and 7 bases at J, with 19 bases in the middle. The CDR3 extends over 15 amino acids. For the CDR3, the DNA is TGTGCCAGCAGCGTGGCCGGGTGGGACACCGGGGAGCAGTACTTC. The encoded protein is CASSVAGWDTGEQYF.

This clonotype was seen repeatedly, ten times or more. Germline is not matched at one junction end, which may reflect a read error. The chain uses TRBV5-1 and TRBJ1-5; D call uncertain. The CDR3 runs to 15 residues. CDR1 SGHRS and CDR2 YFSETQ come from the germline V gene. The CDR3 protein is CASSLDGYSNQPQHF. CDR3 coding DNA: TGTGCCAGCAGCCTGGACGGTTATAGCAATCAGCCCCAGCATTTT.

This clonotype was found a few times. CDR3 sequence: CASSLDQSGLLHF. The CDR3 coding sequence is TGTGCCAGCAGCTTAGATCAATCGGGGCTTCTCCACTTT. V and J are TRBV7-8 and TRBJ1-6; D perhaps matches TRBD1 (5 bases). This CDR3 contains 13 residues. In germline, CDR1 is SGHVS, CDR2 FQNEAQ. Trimming took 1 base from V and 16 from J, leaving 14 bases between them.

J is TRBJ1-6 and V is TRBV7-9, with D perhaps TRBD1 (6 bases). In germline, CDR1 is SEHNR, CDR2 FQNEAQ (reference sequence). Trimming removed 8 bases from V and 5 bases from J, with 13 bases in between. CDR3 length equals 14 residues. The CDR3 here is CASSPRQDNSPLHF. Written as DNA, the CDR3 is TGTGCCAGCTCACCCCGACAGGATAATTCACCCCTCCACTTT.

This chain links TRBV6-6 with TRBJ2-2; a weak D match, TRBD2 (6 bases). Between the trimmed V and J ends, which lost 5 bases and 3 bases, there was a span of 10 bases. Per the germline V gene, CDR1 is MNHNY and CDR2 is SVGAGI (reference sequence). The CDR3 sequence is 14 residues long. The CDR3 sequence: CASSTTSHTGELFF. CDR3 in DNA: TGTGCCAGCAGTACGACTAGTCACACCGGGGAGCTGTTTTTT.

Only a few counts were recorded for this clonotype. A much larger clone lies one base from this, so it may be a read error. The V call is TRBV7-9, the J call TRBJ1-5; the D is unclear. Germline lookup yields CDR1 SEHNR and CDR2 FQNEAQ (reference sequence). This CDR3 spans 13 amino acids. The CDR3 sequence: CAGSSVGNQPQHF. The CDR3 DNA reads TGTGCCGGCAGCTCCGTCGGAAATCAGCCCCAGCATTTT.

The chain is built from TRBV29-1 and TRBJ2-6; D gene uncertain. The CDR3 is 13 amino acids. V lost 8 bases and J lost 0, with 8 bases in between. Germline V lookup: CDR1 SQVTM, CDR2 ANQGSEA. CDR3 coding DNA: TGCAGCCACCAGGTCTCTGGGGCCAACGTCCTGACTTTC. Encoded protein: CSHQVSGANVLTF.

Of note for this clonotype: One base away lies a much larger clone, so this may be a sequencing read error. In nucleotides, the CDR3 is TGTGCCAGCAGCTTAACAGGGATGAGGGAGCAGCACTTC. Its protein product is CASSLTGMREQHF. This chain links TRBV7-9 with TRBJ2-7; D is possibly TRBD1 (6 bases). CDR3 length: 13 amino acids. Germline assignment: CDR1 SEHNR and CDR2 FQNEAQ (reference sequence).

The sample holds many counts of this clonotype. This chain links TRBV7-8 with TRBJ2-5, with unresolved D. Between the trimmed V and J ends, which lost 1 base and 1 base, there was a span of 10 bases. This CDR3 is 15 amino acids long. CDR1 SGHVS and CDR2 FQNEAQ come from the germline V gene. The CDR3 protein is CASSLGGGVQETQYF. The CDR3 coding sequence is TGTGCCAGCAGCTTAGGGGGTGGGGTCCAAGAGACCCAGTACTTC.

As DNA, the CDR3 is TGTGCCAGCAGAAATGGGACAGCCTACGAGCAGTACTTC. It codes for CASRNGTAYEQYF. J is TRBJ2-7 and V is TRBV12-3 or TRBV12-4, with 7 nucleotides matching TRBD1. V shed 6 bases and J 2 bases; nucleotides not matched to a gene: 4. There are 13 residues in the CDR3.

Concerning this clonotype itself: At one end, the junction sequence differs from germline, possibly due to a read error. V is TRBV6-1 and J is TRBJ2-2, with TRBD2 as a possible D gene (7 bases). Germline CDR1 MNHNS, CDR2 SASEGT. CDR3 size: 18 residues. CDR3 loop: CAISEWAGAPGRTGELFF. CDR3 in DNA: TGTGCCATCAGTGAATGGGCGGGGGCCCCTGGACGGACCGGGGAGCTGTTTTTT.

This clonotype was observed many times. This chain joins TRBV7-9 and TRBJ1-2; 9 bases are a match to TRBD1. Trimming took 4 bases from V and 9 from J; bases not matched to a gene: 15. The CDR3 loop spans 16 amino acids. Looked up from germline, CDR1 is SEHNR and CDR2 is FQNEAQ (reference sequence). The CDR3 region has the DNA TGTGCCAGCAGCTCCCGCCTCTCCGGGACAGGGTGGAGCTACACCTTC. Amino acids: CASSSRLSGTGWSYTF.

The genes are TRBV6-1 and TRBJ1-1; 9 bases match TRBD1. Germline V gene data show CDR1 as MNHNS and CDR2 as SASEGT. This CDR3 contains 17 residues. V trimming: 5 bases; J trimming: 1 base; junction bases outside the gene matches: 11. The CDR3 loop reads CASSNSGTGRTNTEAFF. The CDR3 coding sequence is TGTGCCAGCAGTAATTCCGGGACAGGGCGGACGAACACTGAAGCTTTCTTT.

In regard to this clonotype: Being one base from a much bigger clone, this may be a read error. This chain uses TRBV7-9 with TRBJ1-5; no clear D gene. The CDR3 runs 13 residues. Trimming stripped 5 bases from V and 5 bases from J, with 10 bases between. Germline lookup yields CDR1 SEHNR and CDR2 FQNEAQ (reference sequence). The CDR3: CASSPNSDQPQHF. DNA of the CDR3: TGTGCCAGCAGCCCTAACAGCGATCAGCCCCAGCATTTT.